The T cell receptor beta chain under discussion was sequenced for a study of CDR3 diversity in severe acne. The CDR3 consists of 15 residues. In germline, CDR1 is LGHNA, CDR2 YSLEER. With 0 bases removed from V and 0 bases from J, the gap between germline ends came to 8 bases. Via MiXCR, TCRdb re-called the PCR reads, giving one row per CDR3 protein. The sample consists of roughly 100,000 distinct CDR3 sequences, roughly half of them appearing once. This rearrangement joins TRBV4-3 to TRBJ1-1; D not resolved. Sequencing was carried out using blood. The clonotype originates from a male donor with acne. CDR3 in amino acids: CASSQDRGMNTEAFF. CDR3 in DNA: TGCGCCAGCAGCCAAGATAGAGGGATGAACACTGAAGCTTTCTTT.